This T cell receptor (beta chain) was found in a study of PD-1 blockade in classical Hodgkin lymphoma. Whole-study results and caveats: Whereas CD4+ TCR diversity had risen significantly by C4D1, CD8+ TCR diversity had not. There remain no defined causes for the repertoire differences, which possibly reflect disease activity or prior therapy. Nivolumab starters within 1 year of ASCT were excluded.

Noted time point: cycle 4 day 1 (C4D1), after 5 to 7 weeks of nivolumab. Every patient was affected by relapse after autologous stem cell transplantation, while exposure to brentuximab vedotin was not uniform. When best responses were assessed, they were complete response, partial response or progressive disease. The germline gives CDR1 SGHDN, CDR2 FVKESK. The ends were cut back, 0 bases at V and 8 bases at J, with 19 bases in the middle. The CDR3 covers 16 residues. The repertoire was sequenced with immunoSEQ multiplex PCR; TCRdb's copy has only in-frame clones and lacks some. The table records under 60,000 clones, about 89% of them present only once. Of note for this clone: Its antigen is still unknown.

This chain connects TRBV14 to TRBJ1-2; D ambiguous. The TCR sequence derives from a human donor with classical Hodgkin lymphoma. Material: peripheral blood mononuclear cells (PBMCs), obtained before the fourth cycle of nivolumab. CDR3 sequence reads: CASSQDPRVPLGGYTF. The CDR3 region has the DNA TGTGCCAGCAGCCAAGACCCCAGAGTCCCTTTGGGGGGCTACACCTTC.